Listed here is a single T cell receptor beta chain. CDR1 and CDR2 (germline): SGHRS, YFSETQ. V lost 4 bases to trimming and J lost 4 bases; unmatched junction nucleotides: 13. The CDR3 runs to 16 residues. The sample comes from a study of control samples from healthy donors and cancer patients. This table comes from immunoSEQ multiplex PCR, and its TCRdb copy is limited to in-frame clones, with some not included. The sample consists of 400,000 to 500,000 clones, around nine tenths of them appearing once. J is TRBJ2-5 and V is TRBV5-1; 7 nucleotides match TRBD1. Material for sequencing was PBMCs. This clonotype originated in a man aged 40-55 years with head and neck cancer. For the CDR3, the DNA is TGCGCCAGCAGCCTCACGGACAGGCTTTGGGGAGAGACCCAGTACTTC. Its protein is CASSLTDRLWGETQYF.